The rows below give T cell receptor beta chains drawn from one sample of a study of blood T cell repertoires in COVID-19. Measured with immunoSEQ multiplex PCR; TCRdb has only the in-frame clones, and not every one. Of more than 200,000 clones in the sample, more than 75% were seen once. The sequenced sample consisted of peripheral blood. Receptors originate from an elderly man with acute or convalescent COVID-19. The CDR3 runs from the conserved cysteine through the conserved F or W. D genes are given only for firm matches. Clone sizes are given selectively: once, few, many, or a class where the clone is expanded.

size: -
V: TRBV18
J: TRBJ1-5
D: TRBD1
CDR3: CASSPMGQGYSNQPQHF
DNA: TGTGCCAGCTCACCCATGGGACAGGGATATAGCAATCAGCCCCAGCATTTT

size: -
V: TRBV5-1
J: TRBJ1-6
D: -
CDR3: CASSLASRRGNSPLHF
DNA: TGCGCCAGCAGCTTGGCTAGCCGAAGAGGGAATTCACCCCTCCACTTT

size: -
V: TRBV6-5
J: TRBJ1-3
D: -
CDR3: CASESSGNTIYF
DNA: TGTGCCAGCGAGAGCTCTGGAAACACCATATATTTT

size: few
V: TRBV11-3
J: TRBJ2-5
D: TRBD2
CDR3: CASSLGLAGGPQTQYF
DNA: TGTGCCAGCAGCTTAGGTCTAGCGGGAGGGCCACAGACCCAGTACTTC

size: -
V: TRBV3-1/TRBV3-2
J: TRBJ1-2
D: -
CDR3: CASSQVAGKGFGYTF
DNA: TGTGCCAGCAGCCAAGTGGCCGGGAAAGGTTTTGGCTACACCTTC

size: -
V: TRBV25-1
J: TRBJ1-5
D: -
CDR3: CASSGRGDQPQHF
DNA: TGTGCCAGCAGTGGCAGGGGCGATCAGCCCCAGCATTTT

size: -
V: TRBV2
J: TRBJ1-1
D: -
CDR3: CASASTLITEAFF
DNA: TGTGCCAGCGCTAGTACTTTGATCACTGAAGCTTTCTTT

size: few
V: TRBV24-1
J: TRBJ2-2
D: -
CDR3: CATSDPRQATGELFF
DNA: TGTGCCACCAGTGACCCAAGACAGGCCACCGGGGAGCTGTTTTTT

size: -
V: TRBV6-5
J: TRBJ2-7
D: TRBD1
CDR3: CASGNRGPTYEQYF
DNA: TGTGCCAGCGGCAACAGGGGGCCCACCTACGAGCAGTACTTC

size: few
V: TRBV9
J: TRBJ2-2
D: -
CDR3: CASSVAWSTGELFF
DNA: TGTGCCAGCAGCGTAGCTTGGAGCACCGGGGAGCTGTTTTTT

size: -
V: TRBV4-2
J: TRBJ2-3
D: -
CDR3: CASSQAGTSTDTQYF
DNA: TGTGCCAGCAGCCAAGCAGGGACTAGCACAGATACGCAGTATTTT

size: -
V: TRBV20-1
J: TRBJ2-3
D: TRBD2
CDR3: CSASPPMGSGPPGTDTQYF
DNA: TGCAGTGCTAGTCCCCCCATGGGTAGCGGGCCGCCCGGGACAGATACGCAGTATTTT

size: -
V: TRBV28
J: TRBJ2-1
D: TRBD2
CDR3: CASSPAGGSSYNEQFF
DNA: TGTGCCAGCAGTCCCGCGGGCGGGAGCTCCTACAATGAGCAGTTCTTC

size: -
V: TRBV6-5
J: TRBJ2-3
D: -
CDR3: CASSYLYRDIAQYF
DNA: TGTGCCAGCAGTTACCTCTACCGGGACATCGCGCAGTATTTT

size: -
V: TRBV12-3/TRBV12-4
J: TRBJ2-1
D: -
CDR3: CASGLVDEQFF
DNA: TGTGCCAGCGGACTTGTGGATGAGCAGTTCTTC

size: -
V: TRBV5-1
J: TRBJ1-1
D: -
CDR3: CASSMDSRNTEAFF
DNA: TGCGCCAGCAGCATGGACAGTCGGAACACTGAAGCTTTCTTT

size: few
V: TRBV6-1
J: TRBJ2-7
D: -
CDR3: CASSEAGVPTYEQYF
DNA: TGTGCCAGCAGTGAAGCGGGAGTCCCGACCTACGAGCAGTACTTC

size: -
V: TRBV28
J: TRBJ2-1
D: TRBD2
CDR3: CASSLPSSGGTYNEQFF
DNA: TGTGCCAGCAGTTTACCGTCTAGCGGAGGAACCTACAATGAGCAGTTCTTC

size: -
V: TRBV19
J: TRBJ2-5
D: TRBD2
CDR3: CANKGLAGGEETQYF
DNA: TGTGCCAATAAAGGACTAGCGGGAGGGGAGGAGACCCAGTACTTC

size: -
V: TRBV5-1
J: TRBJ2-3
D: TRBD2
CDR3: CASSLESPGGNTQYF
DNA: TGCGCCAGCAGCTTGGAGAGTCCGGGGGGAAATACGCAGTATTTT

size: -
V: TRBV5-1
J: TRBJ2-3
D: -
CDR3: CASSLGQVTDTQYF
DNA: TGCGCCAGCAGCTTGGGGCAGGTGACAGATACGCAGTATTTT

size: -
V: TRBV5-1
J: TRBJ2-1
D: -
CDR3: CASSLVAYNEQFF
DNA: TGCGCCAGCAGCTTGGTCGCCTACAATGAGCAGTTCTTC

size: -
V: TRBV7-8
J: TRBJ2-5
D: TRBD2
CDR3: CASSLGYGEGQETQYF
DNA: TGTGCCAGCAGCTTAGGTTACGGGGAGGGTCAAGAGACCCAGTACTTC

size: -
V: TRBV7-2
J: TRBJ2-3
D: -
CDR3: CASSFAGGGNTDTQYF
DNA: TGTGCCAGCAGCTTTGCGGGTGGGGGGAACACAGATACGCAGTATTTT

size: -
V: TRBV6-6
J: TRBJ1-1
D: -
CDR3: CASSYDMGGRTEAFF
DNA: TGTGCCAGCAGTTACGACATGGGCGGGCGCACTGAAGCTTTCTTT

size: -
V: TRBV19
J: TRBJ1-1
D: -
CDR3: CASTMRRLNTEAFF
DNA: TGTGCCAGTACTATGCGGCGCTTGAACACTGAAGCTTTCTTT

size: -
V: TRBV7-9
J: TRBJ2-2
D: -
CDR3: CASSLQQTSNTGELFF
DNA: TGTGCCAGCAGCTTACAACAGACATCGAACACCGGGGAGCTGTTTTTT

size: -
V: TRBV16
J: TRBJ1-4
D: -
CDR3: CASSPQGEKLFF
DNA: TGTGCCAGCAGCCCCCAGGGGGAAAAACTGTTTTTT

size: once
V: TRBV27
J: TRBJ2-4
D: -
CDR3: CASSLSFEIAHQYF
DNA: TGTGCCAGCAGTTTATCGTTCGAAATAGCCCACCAGTACTTC

size: -
V: TRBV27
J: TRBJ1-1
D: -
CDR3: CASSLMGARDTEAFF
DNA: TGTGCCAGCAGTTTAATGGGGGCGCGGGACACTGAAGCTTTCTTT

size: -
V: TRBV11-2
J: TRBJ1-1
D: -
CDR3: CASTSGGRIIPFF
DNA: TGTGCCAGCACCTCGGGGGGGCGCATTATACCTTTCTTT

size: -
V: TRBV6-5
J: TRBJ1-1
D: -
CDR3: CASKRGGTNTEAFF
DNA: TGTGCCAGCAAAAGGGGAGGGACGAACACTGAAGCTTTCTTT

size: -
V: TRBV6-5
J: TRBJ1-2
D: TRBD1
CDR3: CASGQTGPLYGYTF
DNA: TGTGCCAGCGGGCAGACAGGGCCGCTATATGGCTACACCTTC

size: -
V: TRBV24-1
J: TRBJ2-3
D: TRBD2
CDR3: CATSSSGSTTDTQYF
DNA: TGTGCCACCAGCAGCAGCGGGAGTACCACAGATACGCAGTATTTT

size: -
V: TRBV7-3
J: TRBJ2-7
D: TRBD2
CDR3: CASGPTPGGPRSYEQYF
DNA: TGTGCCAGCGGACCGACCCCGGGAGGTCCGAGATCCTACGAGCAGTACTTC

size: -
V: TRBV4-3
J: TRBJ2-3
D: TRBD2
CDR3: CASSQDRGLAGTPDTQYF
DNA: TGCGCCAGCAGCCAAGATAGGGGACTAGCGGGTACCCCAGATACGCAGTATTTT

size: -
V: TRBV27
J: TRBJ2-1
D: -
CDR3: CASSLLGSSYNEQFF
DNA: TGTGCCAGCAGTCTCCTGGGGAGCTCCTACAATGAGCAGTTCTTC

size: -
V: TRBV4-1
J: TRBJ2-3
D: TRBD2
CDR3: CASSWGLGPDTQYF
DNA: TGCGCCAGCAGCTGGGGACTAGGGCCAGATACGCAGTATTTT

size: -
V: TRBV6-5
J: TRBJ1-6
D: TRBD1
CDR3: CASSLDRGSPLHF
DNA: TGTGCCAGCAGTTTGGACAGGGGTTCACCCCTCCACTTT

size: -
V: TRBV13
J: TRBJ2-7
D: TRBD2
CDR3: CASSGGRGLAGGHSSYEQYF
DNA: TGTGCCAGCAGCGGGGGCAGGGGACTAGCGGGAGGCCATAGCTCCTACGAGCAGTACTTC

size: -
V: TRBV28
J: TRBJ1-2
D: TRBD1
CDR3: CASSAGQSYGYTF
DNA: TGTGCCAGCAGTGCGGGACAGTCCTATGGCTACACCTTC

size: -
V: TRBV30
J: TRBJ2-2
D: -
CDR3: CARTQGGNTGELFF
DNA: TGTGCCCGAACCCAGGGAGGGAACACCGGGGAGCTGTTTTTT

size: -
V: TRBV6-4
J: TRBJ2-7
D: TRBD2
CDR3: CASSDVASGRNEQYF
DNA: TGTGCCAGCAGTGACGTCGCTAGCGGGAGGAACGAGCAGTACTTC

size: once
V: TRBV4-1
J: TRBJ2-1
D: TRBD2
CDR3: CASSPQIAGGNNEQFF
DNA: TGCGCCAGCAGCCCTCAAATAGCGGGAGGGAACAATGAGCAGTTCTTC

size: -
V: TRBV25-1
J: TRBJ2-1
D: TRBD2
CDR3: CASSRTRGGDDEQFF
DNA: TGTGCCAGCAGCCGAACCCGGGGGGGGGACGATGAGCAGTTCTTC

size: -
V: TRBV30
J: TRBJ2-3
D: -
CDR3: CAWTGIDTQYF
DNA: TGTGCCTGGACAGGGATAGATACGCAGTATTTT

size: -
V: TRBV6-1
J: TRBJ2-7
D: TRBD2
CDR3: CASSEAITGTSGRAFF
DNA: TGTGCCAGCAGTGAAGCGATTACCGGGACTAGCGGGAGGGCTTTCTTC

size: -
V: TRBV6-6
J: TRBJ2-2
D: -
CDR3: CASSSYTGELFF
DNA: TGTGCCAGCTCCAGTTACACCGGGGAGCTGTTTTTT

size: once
V: TRBV10-2
J: TRBJ1-1
D: -
CDR3: CASCGGVGTEAFF
DNA: TGCGCCAGCTGCGGCGGGGTTGGCACTGAAGCTTTCTTT

size: -
V: TRBV19
J: TRBJ1-1
D: TRBD1
CDR3: CASTGQGTTEAFF
DNA: TGTGCCAGTACTGGACAGGGTACCACTGAAGCTTTCTTT

size: once
V: TRBV7-3
J: TRBJ2-2
D: TRBD1
CDR3: CASSPWTGSTGELFF
DNA: TGTGCCAGCAGCCCCTGGACAGGGAGCACCGGGGAGCTGTTTTTT

size: -
V: TRBV14
J: TRBJ2-2
D: -
CDR3: CASSQVSGDHTGELFF
DNA: TGTGCCAGCAGCCAAGTATCGGGGGACCACACCGGGGAGCTGTTTTTT